One T cell receptor (delta chain) is described in this entry. The antigen is not known. The entry originates in a study of Vδ1+ human thymocytes. Study-wide points: Unlike peripheral blood Vdelta1+ controls, thymic delta-chain sequences included around 18% Vdelta2 and few Vdelta3. Thymic TRG and TRD repertoires appeared highly polyclonal, with Gaussian CDR3 length distributions.

Sequences come from RNA converted to cDNA by reverse transcription. CDR3 amplicons came from multiplex PCR with pooled V-gene forward and constant-region reverse primers. TCRdb reapplied CATT to the multiplex PCR reads. The sample holds 50,000 to 60,000 delta-chain clones, about 15% seen once. The sorted cells were CD3+ Vdelta1+ Vdelta2- thymocytes from alphabeta-depleted thymus. Vdelta1+ thymocyte sorts reached between about 96% and 99.6% purity. The V end lost 2 bases, the J end lost 11 bases, and 14 bases lay between the germline ends. The V gene's germline CDR1 is GEAIGNYY and CDR2 EKD. This CDR3 comprises 12 residues.

The rearrangement joins TRDV2 to TRDJ1; D is unresolved. This receptor was obtained from a girl under three years old who had congenital heart surgery. The source material was Vdelta1+ gamma-delta thymocytes from the thymus. Subset noted: FACS-sorted CD3+ TCRalphabeta- TCRVdelta1+ TCRVdelta2- thymocytes. The CDR3 DNA sequence: TGTGCCTGTGACAAGCTGGCCGAGTGGCTCATCTTT. Its translation: CACDKLAEWLIF.